A single sample is the source of the 25 T cell receptor beta chains below, sequenced in a study of T cell responses to AZD1222 COVID-19 vaccine. TCRdb's copy holds only in-frame clones and misses some; the assay was immunoSEQ multiplex PCR. The table records fewer than 200,000 clones, about 92% of them present only once. Sequencing was performed on peripheral blood, taken 28 days after the second dose of the MenACWY control vaccine. These receptor sequences come from an adult who received the MenACWY meningococcal vaccine as a control.

Only a few counts were recorded for this clone. The chain carries TRBV4-3 and TRBJ1-2; a weak D match, TRBD1 (5 bases). V was shortened by 0 bases and J by 1 base, with 18 bases between the two germline ends. The CDR3 is 18 amino acids. Germline CDR1 reads LGHNA; CDR2 reads YSLEER. The CDR3: CASSQESLDSAFNYGYTF. The CDR3 DNA reads TGCGCCAGCAGCCAAGAATCGCTCGACAGTGCATTTAACTATGGCTACACCTTC.

The genes are TRBV28 and TRBJ2-7; D not resolved. Germline assignment: CDR1 MDHEN and CDR2 SYDVKM. Trimming shortened V by 5 bases and J by 4 bases, and 21 bases separated the two germline ends. The CDR3 consists of 16 residues. The CDR3 sequence is CASSPTHGVGQYEQYF. CDR3 DNA: TGTGCCAGCAGTCCAACCCACGGAGTCGGCCAGTACGAGCAGTACTTC. The variable domain in full, with the rest retrieved from reference TRBV28 and TRBJ2-7, is DVKVTQSSRYLVKRTGEKVFLECVQDMDHENMFWYRQDPGLGLRLIYFSYDVKMKEKGDIPEGYSVSREKKERFSLILESASTNQTSMYLCASSPTHGVGQYEQYFGPGTRLTVT.

V usage is TRBV5-1 and J usage is TRBJ2-3; 14 bases line up with TRBD2. Germline assignment: CDR1 SGHRS and CDR2 YFSETQ. This CDR3 region has 15 residues. The ends lost 4 bases at V and 8 bases at J; junction bases unmatched: 6. The CDR3 loop reads CASSGTSGSSGTQYF. In DNA, the CDR3 is TGCGCCAGCAGCGGGACTAGCGGGAGCAGTGGTACGCAGTATTTT.

J is TRBJ2-3 and V is TRBV10-1; D is unclear. CDR3 size: 15 residues. V was clipped by 4 bases and J by 1 base, with 12 bases between them. Looked up from germline, CDR1 is WNHNN and CDR2 is SYGVQD (reference sequence). CDR3 sequence (DNA): TGCGCCAGCAGTGGAAGTGGAGTGGGCACAGATACGCAGTATTTT. Its protein product is CASSGSGVGTDTQYF.

This sequence joins TRBV19 and TRBJ1-4, with D possibly TRBD1 on 5 matching bases. Germline loops: CDR1 LNHDA, CDR2 SQIVND (reference sequence). Trimming stripped 10 bases from V and 7 bases from J, with 19 bases between. This CDR3 comprises 14 residues. CDR3 in DNA: TGTGCCACCCGCTACGGGGCGGTGGGTGAAAAACTGTTTTTT. Amino acids: CATRYGAVGEKLFF.

The CDR3: CAWSVDFVGTEAFF. DNA for the CDR3: TGTGCCTGGAGTGTAGACTTCGTGGGCACTGAAGCTTTCTTT. This sequence joins TRBV30 and TRBJ1-1; D call uncertain. V gave up 0 bases and J gave up 4 bases, with 12 bases separating them. The CDR3 runs 14 residues. Per germline, CDR1 GTSNPN and CDR2 SVGIG (reference sequence).

J is TRBJ1-5 and V is TRBV7-8; no clear D. The V end was cut by 2 bases, the J end by 1 base, with 21 bases between. Germline CDR1 and CDR2: SGHVS and FQNEAQ. This CDR3 has 19 amino acids. This chain's CDR3 is CASSLNRGIVEYSNQPQHF. CDR3 DNA: TGTGCCAGCAGCTTAAATCGTGGAATTGTGGAGTACAGCAATCAGCCCCAGCATTTT.

The gene calls are TRBV2 and TRBJ1-1; no clear D gene. The CDR3 is 13 residues long. Germline V gene data show CDR1 as SNHLY and CDR2 as FYNNEI. The ends were cut back, 8 bases at V and 1 base at J, with 11 bases in the middle. The CDR3 DNA follows: TGTGCCAGCGAGGTCACGCGGAACACTGAAGCTTTCTTT. As protein: CASEVTRNTEAFF. Drawing the rest from reference TRBV2 and TRBJ1-1, the complete variable domain is EPEVTQTPSHQVTQMGQEVILRCVPISNHLYFYWYRQILGQKVEFLVSFYNNEISEKSEIFDDQFSVERPDGSNFTLKIRSTKLEDSAMYFCASEVTRNTEAFFGQGTRLTVV.

This clone was seen only once. The V and J genes are TRBV6-5 and TRBJ2-7; D tentatively reads TRBD1 or TRBD2 (5 bases each). The CDR3 is made up of 14 amino acids. Germline V lookup: CDR1 MNHEY, CDR2 SVGAGI. Trimming removed 6 bases at V and 1 base at J, with 13 bases between. In nucleotides, the CDR3 is TGTGCCAGCAGGGGGGTTAGGGGTTCCTACGAGCAGTACTTC. As protein: CASRGVRGSYEQYF.

The J gene is TRBJ1-1, the V gene TRBV11-3; a possible D gene is TRBD1 (6 bases). The germline gives CDR1 SGHNT, CDR2 YENEEA. V was shortened by 6 bases and J by 0 bases, with 11 bases between the two germline ends. The CDR3 is 14 amino acids. CDR3 sequence: CASRTDRLNTEAFF. CDR3 nucleotides: TGTGCCAGCAGAACGGACAGACTGAACACTGAAGCTTTCTTT.

V is TRBV2 and J is TRBJ2-1; 8 bases line up with TRBD1. With 8 bases clipped from V and 9 bases from J, the junction kept 6 bases outside the gene matches. CDR3 size: 12 residues. CDR1 and CDR2 from the germline V gene are SNHLY and FYNNEI. CDR3 region: CASHRQGIEQFF. CDR3 in DNA: TGTGCCAGCCATCGACAGGGGATTGAGCAGTTCTTC.

V gene TRBV3-1 (or the pseudogene TRBV3-2) combines with J gene TRBJ1-1, with D hard to call. V gave up 4 bases and J gave up 0 bases, with 9 bases separating them. CDR3 length equals 14 residues. Germline V gene lookup returns CDR1 LGHDT and CDR2 YNNKEL (reference sequence). The CDR3 sequence is CASSRTVMNTEAFF. CDR3 coding DNA: TGTGCCAGCAGCCGGACGGTCATGAACACTGAAGCTTTCTTT.

The chain carries TRBV14 and TRBJ2-1, with D perhaps matching TRBD2 (6 bases). There are 16 residues in the CDR3. V lost 1 base and J lost 10, with 20 bases in between. Germline assignment: CDR1 SGHDN and CDR2 FVKESK. CDR3 loop: CASSQVSGRGDKEQFF. The CDR3 DNA is TGTGCCAGCAGCCAAGTTAGCGGCCGTGGGGATAAAGAGCAGTTCTTC.

V and J are TRBV6-5 and TRBJ2-1, with 7 bases matching TRBD2. This CDR3 has 15 residues. Losses at the gene ends were 4 bases for V and 5 bases for J; bases not matched to a gene: 8. Germline V gene lookup returns CDR1 MNHEY and CDR2 SVGAGI. This chain's CDR3 is CASSSLRDYNNEQFF. For the CDR3, the DNA is TGTGCCAGCAGTTCCCTTCGGGACTACAACAATGAGCAGTTCTTC.

The chain couples TRBV11-2 to TRBJ2-3; D unresolved. The CDR3 contains 12 residues. Germline CDR1 SGHAT, CDR2 FQNNGV. V was cut by 5 bases and J by 2 bases, with 5 bases left in between. The CDR3 is CASSTFTDTQYF. For the CDR3, the DNA is TGTGCCAGCAGCACCTTCACAGATACGCAGTATTTT. The full variable domain, in which reference TRBV11-2 and TRBJ2-3 provide the parts outside the CDR3, is EAGVAQSPRYKIIEKRQSVAFWCNPISGHATLYWYQQILGQGPKLLIQFQNNGVVDDSQLPKDRFSAERLKGVDSTLKIQPAKLEDSAVYLCASSTFTDTQYFGPGTRLTVL.

CDR3 sequence (DNA): TGTGCCAGCTGCGGGACAGGGGCGAACACCGGGGAGCTGTTTTTT. Protein product: CASCGTGANTGELFF. The genes are TRBV2 and TRBJ2-2, with TRBD1 identical over 10 bases. The CDR3 sequence is 15 residues long. After removal of 8 bases from V and 0 bases from J, the junction contained 3 bases not matched to a gene. The germline gives CDR1 SNHLY, CDR2 FYNNEI. The full variable domain, with the rest looked up from reference TRBV2 and TRBJ2-2, is EPEVTQTPSHQVTQMGQEVILRCVPISNHLYFYWYRQILGQKVEFLVSFYNNEISEKSEIFDDQFSVERPDGSNFTLKIRSTKLEDSAMYFCASCGTGANTGELFFGEGSRLTVL.

The chain is built from TRBV25-1 and TRBJ1-1; a weak D match, TRBD1 (6 bases). V shed 5 bases and J shed 2 bases, with 9 bases lying between them. The germline V gene has CDR1 MGHDK and CDR2 SYGVNS. The CDR3 covers 13 residues. The CDR3 here is CASSTGSNTEAFF. CDR3 in DNA: TGTGCCAGCAGTACAGGGTCTAACACTGAAGCTTTCTTT. Full variable domain (missing parts from reference TRBV25-1 and TRBJ1-1): EADIYQTPRYLVIGTGKKITLECSQTMGHDKMYWYQQDPGMELHLIHYSYGVNSTEKGDLSSESTVSRIRTEHFPLTLESARPSHTSQYLCASSTGSNTEAFFGQGTRLTVV.

J is TRBJ1-4 and V is TRBV18, with TRBD1 identical over 8 bases. The CDR3 loop spans 14 amino acids. The trim removed 6 bases at V and 8 bases at J, leaving 8 bases unmatched. CDR1 is KGHSH and CDR2 is LQKENI in the germline V gene. The CDR3 nucleotides are TGTGCCAGCTCGCTAGACAGGGGAGAAGAAAAACTGTTTTTT. Its protein is CASSLDRGEEKLFF.

V is TRBV4-2 and J is TRBJ2-3; 11 bases are a match to TRBD2. The CDR3 runs 21 residues. Germline V gene lookup returns CDR1 LGHNA and CDR2 YNFKEQ. Trimming cost V 3 bases and J 0 bases; bases outside gene matches: 17. The CDR3 spells CASSQGLLAGEGGGSTDTQYF. As DNA, the CDR3 is TGTGCCAGCAGCCAGGGGTTACTAGCGGGAGAGGGGGGCGGGAGCACAGATACGCAGTATTTT.

The V gene is TRBV19, the J gene TRBJ2-7, with 8 bases identical to TRBD1. Trimming removed 0 bases from V and 3 bases from J; junction bases left unmatched: 7. This CDR3 has 16 residues. Germline V gene lookup returns CDR1 LNHDA and CDR2 SQIVND (reference sequence). The CDR3 coding sequence is TGTGCCAGTAGTATAGATGGGGGGACAGGCTTCTACGAGCAGTACTTC. Translating gives CASSIDGGTGFYEQYF.

The rearrangement joins TRBV5-1 to TRBJ2-2; 9 nucleotides agree with TRBD2. The J segment lost 7 bases and the V segment lost 3 bases, leaving 10 bases of the junction unmatched. Germline V CDR1 and CDR2: SGHRS, YFSETQ. The CDR3 sequence is 16 residues long. As DNA, the CDR3 is TGCGCCAGCAGCTCGGGTAGCGGGAGTGGTAGCGGGGAGCTGTTTTTT. Translated: CASSSGSGSGSGELFF. Complete variable domain (other parts from reference TRBV5-1 and TRBJ2-2): KAGVTQTPRYLIKTRGQQVTLSCSPISGHRSVSWYQQTPGQGLQFLFEYFSETQRNKGNFPGRFSGRQFSNSRSEMNVSTLELGDSALYLCASSSGSGSGSGELFFGEGSRLTVL.

The V gene is TRBV30, the J gene TRBJ1-4; TRBD1 matches 9 bases. J was trimmed by 11 bases and V by 4 bases; bases with no gene match: 11. The CDR3 runs to 14 residues. CDR1 and CDR2 (germline): GTSNPN, SVGIG (reference sequence). Here the CDR3 reads CAWKVQGAAWKLFF. Here the CDR3 DNA reads TGTGCCTGGAAGGTACAGGGGGCTGCATGGAAACTGTTTTTT.

The rearrangement links TRBV19 to TRBJ2-4; D is perhaps TRBD2 (7 bases). V lost 7 bases to trimming and J lost 0 bases, with 34 bases between them. Germline CDR1 reads LNHDA; CDR2 reads SQIVND (reference sequence). The CDR3 sequence is 22 residues long. The CDR3 spells CASNPRGGGRGGSGGAKNIQYF. CDR3 DNA: TGTGCCAGTAACCCGAGGGGTGGCGGCAGGGGTGGATCGGGGGGAGCCAAAAACATTCAGTACTTC. The whole variable domain, remainder taken from reference TRBV19 and TRBJ2-4, is DGGITQSPKYLFRKEGQNVTLSCEQNLNHDAMYWYRQDPGQGLRLIYYSQIVNDFQKGDIAEGYSVSREKKESFPLTVTSAQKNPTAFYLCASNPRGGGRGGSGGAKNIQYFGAGTRLSVL.

The rearrangement links TRBV4-2 to TRBJ1-2; D not resolved. This CDR3 is 19 amino acids long. The germline V gene encodes CDR1 LGHNA and CDR2 YNFKEQ. The V and J ends lost 3 bases and 2 bases respectively, with 25 bases between them. For the CDR3, the DNA is TGTGCCAGCAGCCACGCCACCAAGGGCTTTTCAACCCCGAACTATGGCTACACCTTC. Its protein product is CASSHATKGFSTPNYGYTF.

V gene TRBV4-1 combines with J gene TRBJ2-2, with TRBD1 matching 8 bases. J gave up 4 bases and V 2 bases, and 6 bases lay outside the gene matches. CDR3 size: 16 residues. Germline assignment: CDR1 MGHRA and CDR2 YSYEKL. The CDR3 DNA follows: TGCGCCAGCAGCCAACCGACAGGGGCGACCACCGGGGAGCTGTTTTTT. Amino acid sequence: CASSQPTGATTGELFF.